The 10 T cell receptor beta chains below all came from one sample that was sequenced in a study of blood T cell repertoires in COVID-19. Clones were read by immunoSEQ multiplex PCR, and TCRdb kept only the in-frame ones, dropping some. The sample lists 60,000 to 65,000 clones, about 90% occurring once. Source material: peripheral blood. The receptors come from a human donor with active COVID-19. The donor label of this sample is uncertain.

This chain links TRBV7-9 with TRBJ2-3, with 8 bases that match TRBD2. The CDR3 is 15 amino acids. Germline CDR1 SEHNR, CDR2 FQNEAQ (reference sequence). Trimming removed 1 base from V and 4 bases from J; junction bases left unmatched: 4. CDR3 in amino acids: CASSLGGGLPDTQYF. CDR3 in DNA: TGTGCCAGCAGCTTAGGCGGGGGGTTGCCAGATACGCAGTATTTT.

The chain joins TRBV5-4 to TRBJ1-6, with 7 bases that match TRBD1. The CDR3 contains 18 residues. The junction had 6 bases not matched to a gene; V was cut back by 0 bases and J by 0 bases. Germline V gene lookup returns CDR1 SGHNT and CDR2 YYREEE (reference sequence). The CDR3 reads CASSLDLQGSSYNSPLHF. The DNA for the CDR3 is TGTGCCAGCAGCTTGGATCTACAGGGGAGCTCCTATAATTCACCCCTCCACTTT.

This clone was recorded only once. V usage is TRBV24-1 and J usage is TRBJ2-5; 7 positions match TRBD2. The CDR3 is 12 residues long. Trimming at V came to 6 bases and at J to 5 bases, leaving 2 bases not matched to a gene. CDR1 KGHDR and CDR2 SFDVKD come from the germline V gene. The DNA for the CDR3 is TGTGCCACCAGTCGTAGCGGGGAGACCCAGTACTTC. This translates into CATSRSGETQYF.

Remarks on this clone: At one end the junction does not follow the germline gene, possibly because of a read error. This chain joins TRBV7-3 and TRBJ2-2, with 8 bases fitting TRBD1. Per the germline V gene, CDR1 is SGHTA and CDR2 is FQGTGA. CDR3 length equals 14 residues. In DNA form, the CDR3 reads TGTGCCAGCAGCCTAACAGGGGGTATCGGGGAGCTGTTTTTT. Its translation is CASSLTGGIGELFF.

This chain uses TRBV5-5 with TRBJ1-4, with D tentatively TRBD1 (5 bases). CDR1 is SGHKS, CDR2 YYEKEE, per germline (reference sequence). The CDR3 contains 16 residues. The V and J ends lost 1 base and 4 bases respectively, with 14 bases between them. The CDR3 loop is CASSLTGPENNEKLFF. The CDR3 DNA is TGTGCCAGCAGCTTGACAGGTCCCGAGAATAATGAAAAACTGTTTTTT.

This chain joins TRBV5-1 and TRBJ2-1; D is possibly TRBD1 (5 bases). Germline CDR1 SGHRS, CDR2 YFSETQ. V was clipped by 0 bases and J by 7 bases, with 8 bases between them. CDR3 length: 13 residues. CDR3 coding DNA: TGCGCCAGCAGCTTGGGGGGCCTAAATGAGCAGTTCTTC. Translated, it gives CASSLGGLNEQFF.

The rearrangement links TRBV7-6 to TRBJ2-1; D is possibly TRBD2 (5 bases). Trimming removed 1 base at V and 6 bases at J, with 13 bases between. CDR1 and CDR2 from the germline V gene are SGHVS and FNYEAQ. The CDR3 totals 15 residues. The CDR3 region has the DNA TGTGCCAGCAGCTTAGGTAGGTCGACTACCAATGAGCAGTTCTTC. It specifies CASSLGRSTTNEQFF.

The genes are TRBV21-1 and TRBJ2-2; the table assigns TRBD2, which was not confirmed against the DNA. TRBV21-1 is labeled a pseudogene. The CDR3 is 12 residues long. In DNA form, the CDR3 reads TGTGCCAGGCCTTGTCTAGCCGGGGAGCTGTTTTTT. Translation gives CARPCLAGELFF.

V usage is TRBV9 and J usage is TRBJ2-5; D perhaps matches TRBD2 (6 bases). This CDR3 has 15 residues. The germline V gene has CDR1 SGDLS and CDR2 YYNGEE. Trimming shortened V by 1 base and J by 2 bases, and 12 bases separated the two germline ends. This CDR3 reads CASSVQSGRQETQYF. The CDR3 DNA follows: TGTGCCAGCAGCGTACAAAGCGGGCGTCAAGAGACCCAGTACTTC.

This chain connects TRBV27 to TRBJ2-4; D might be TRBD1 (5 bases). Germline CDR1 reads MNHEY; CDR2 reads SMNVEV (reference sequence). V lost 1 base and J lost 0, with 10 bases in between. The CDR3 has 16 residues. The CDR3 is CASSLLGVSAKNIQYF. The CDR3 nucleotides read TGTGCCAGCAGTTTATTAGGGGTTTCAGCCAAAAACATTCAGTACTTC.